This TCR beta chain came from a study of shared T cell receptors in the human thymus. Measured with immunoSEQ multiplex PCR; TCRdb has only the in-frame clones, and not every one. The data show roughly 710,000 clones, approximately 83% seen once. The CDR3 extends over 19 amino acids. The V and J ends lost 4 bases and 0 bases, in that order; junction bases with no gene match: 13. The V gene's germline CDR1 is SGHRS and CDR2 YFSETQ. The data were also submitted as part of a second study, on human thymus T cells. That work states: The people who donated were healthy Finnish babies having corrective surgery for congenital heart defects. In thymic and blood repertoires alike, V and J usage looked biased.

The chain has TRBV5-1 and TRBJ2-1, with 10 bases aligning to TRBD2. What was sequenced was thymocytes. This sequence was found in a girl less than two years old with a congenital heart defect. The CDR3 spells CASSIIAGGPKSSYNEQFF. For the CDR3, the DNA is TGCGCCAGCAGCATTATAGCGGGGGGCCCCAAGAGCTCCTACAATGAGCAGTTCTTC.